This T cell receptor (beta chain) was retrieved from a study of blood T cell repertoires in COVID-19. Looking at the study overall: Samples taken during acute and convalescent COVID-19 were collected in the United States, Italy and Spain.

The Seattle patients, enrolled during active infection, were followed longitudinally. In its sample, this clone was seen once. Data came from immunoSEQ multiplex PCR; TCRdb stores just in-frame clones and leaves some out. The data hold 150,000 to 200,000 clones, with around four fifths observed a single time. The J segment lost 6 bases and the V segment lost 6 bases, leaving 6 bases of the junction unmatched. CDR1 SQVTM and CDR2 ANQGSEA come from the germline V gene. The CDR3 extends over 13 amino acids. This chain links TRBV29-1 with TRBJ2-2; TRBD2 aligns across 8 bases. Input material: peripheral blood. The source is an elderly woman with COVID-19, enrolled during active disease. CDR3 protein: CSVAGDRPGELFF. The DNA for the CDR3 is TGCAGCGTAGCGGGAGATAGGCCCGGGGAGCTGTTTTTT.